Detailed here is one T cell receptor beta chain. Its binding antigen is unknown. Within one base of it there is no much larger clone, and no base qualities were kept. Libraries were made using the immunoSEQ multiplex PCR assay. Adaptive Biotechnologies carried out high-throughput TCR-beta CDR3 sequencing of genomic DNA for most patients. The original pipeline was this. TCR sequencing data were retrieved from Adaptive's ImmunoSEQ software for around 18 patients, whereas a few other patients were processed with MiXCR and VDJtools. Because the origin of CDR3 nucleotide sequences shared between donor and recipient could not be assigned, those sequences were removed. To count as alloreactive, a clone needed at least 2-fold expansion over unstimulated cells and a minimum CFSE-low frequency of 0.002% (template counts) or 0.001% (read counts). Clones detected in sequenced pre-transplant spleen, lymph node, or MLR CFSE-low populations of the donor or recipient were defined as mappable. Cumulative frequency of alloreactive clones was calculated as a percentage of all sequences weighted by copy number. TCRdb provides this immuneACCESS table in a form limited to in-frame rearrangements. Some clones are lacking; in checked studies, under half of them reflect an unresolved V gene, and why the rest are absent is not known. Clone size and the V and J calls come from that table; the DNA yielded D and trimming. For this sample the table gives 20,000 to 25,000 clones, of which roughly 94% were detected only once. Of the sample, about 0.56% is held by the ten largest clones.

Blood samples were collected up to 4 times in the first month after transplant and then at least monthly when available. This sample is part of a study of graft-versus-host responses after intestinal transplantation (dated by TCRdb to 2020 to 2022). Context from the whole study: Multivisceral, liver-intestinal, or isolated intestinal transplants were received by the recipients. Every recipient was given anti-thymocyte globulin induction, then maintenance tacrolimus and steroids for two to three years. After intestinal transplantation, graft-versus-host and host-versus-graft alloreactive T cell clones in the graft, circulation and bone marrow were tracked using bulk TCR-beta CDR3 sequencing. To identify alloreactive clones, pre-transplant mixed lymphocyte reaction products were sequenced and compared with unstimulated pre-transplant donor and recipient T cells. The cohort enrolled 20 to 30 intestinal transplant recipients including one retransplant, and a few patients lacking pretransplant specimens were excluded. Donor T cell macrochimerism was defined as a peak of at least 4% donor T cells among recipient peripheral blood mononuclear cells. Rather than going through the commercial service, samples from three later patients were sequenced in-house on an Illumina MiSeq and processed with MiXCR.

Reading from cysteine to phenylalanine, the CDR3 counts 16 amino acids. The entry retains the CDR3 DNA only, 48 bases that are in frame from base 1. Germline trimming amounts to 1 base on V and 4 bases on J, with 6 as the count of junction bases outside the gene matches. Based on the germline V gene, the CDR1 and CDR2 sequences are SGHVS and FNYEAQ. The investigation overall reported the following: In patients with donor T cell macrochimerism, the allografts had high GvH to HvG T cell clonal ratios. The relatively low number and heterogeneity of intestinal transplant patients limited the conclusions. Peak levels of circulating GvH clones were associated with declines in HvG clones early after transplant. GvH clones were detected in recipient bone marrow, and some of these GvH clones were observed earlier in ileal mucosa or blood, consistent with an intestinal mucosal origin.

The material sequenced was PBMCs, taken 156 days after intestinal transplant. The TCR comes from a human patient who received an intestinal transplant, so some T cells may come from the graft donor. The chain couples TRBV7-6 to TRBJ2-7; 11 junctional bases match TRBD2. The DNA reads TGTGCCAGCAGCTTAGGCACTAGCGGGAGTCCTTACGAGCAGTACTTC. It is translated as CASSLGTSGSPYEQYF.